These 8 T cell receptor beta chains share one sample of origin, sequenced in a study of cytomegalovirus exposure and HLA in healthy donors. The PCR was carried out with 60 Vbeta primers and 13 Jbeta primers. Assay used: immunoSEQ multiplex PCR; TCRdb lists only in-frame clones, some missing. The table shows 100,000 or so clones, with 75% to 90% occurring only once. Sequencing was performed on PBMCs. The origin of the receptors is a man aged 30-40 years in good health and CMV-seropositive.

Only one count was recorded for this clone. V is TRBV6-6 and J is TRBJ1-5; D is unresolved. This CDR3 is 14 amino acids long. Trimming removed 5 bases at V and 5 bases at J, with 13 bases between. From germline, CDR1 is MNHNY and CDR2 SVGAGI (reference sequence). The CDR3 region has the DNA TGTGCCAGCAGTCCCGGGCGGAGGGATCAGCCCCAGCATTTT. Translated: CASSPGRRDQPQHF.

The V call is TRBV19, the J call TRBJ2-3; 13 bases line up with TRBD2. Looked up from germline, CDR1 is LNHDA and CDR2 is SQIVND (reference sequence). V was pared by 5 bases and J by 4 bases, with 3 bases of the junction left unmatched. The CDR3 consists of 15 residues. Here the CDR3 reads CASSGLAGDADTQYF. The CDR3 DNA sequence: TGTGCCAGTAGTGGACTAGCGGGGGATGCAGATACGCAGTATTTT.

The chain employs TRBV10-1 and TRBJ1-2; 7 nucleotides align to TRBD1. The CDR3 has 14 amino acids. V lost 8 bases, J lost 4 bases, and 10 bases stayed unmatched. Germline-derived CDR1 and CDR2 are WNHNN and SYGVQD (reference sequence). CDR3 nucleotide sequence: TGCGCCAGCCTTGGTCGCAGGGGGATCTATGGCTACACCTTC. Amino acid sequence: CASLGRRGIYGYTF.

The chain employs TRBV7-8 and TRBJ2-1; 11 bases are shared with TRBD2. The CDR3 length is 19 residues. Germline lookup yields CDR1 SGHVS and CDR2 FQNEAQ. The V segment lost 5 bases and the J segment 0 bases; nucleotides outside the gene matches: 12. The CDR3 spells CASSLGVTSGTSSYNEQFF. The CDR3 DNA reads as TGTGCCAGCAGCCTAGGAGTGACTAGCGGGACGAGCTCCTACAATGAGCAGTTCTTC. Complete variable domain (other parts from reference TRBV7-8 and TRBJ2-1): GAGVSQSPRYKVAKRGQDVALRCDPISGHVSLFWYQQALGQGPEFLTYFQNEAQLDKSGLPSDRFFAERPEGSVSTLKIQRTQQEDSAVYLCASSLGVTSGTSSYNEQFFGPGTRLTVL.

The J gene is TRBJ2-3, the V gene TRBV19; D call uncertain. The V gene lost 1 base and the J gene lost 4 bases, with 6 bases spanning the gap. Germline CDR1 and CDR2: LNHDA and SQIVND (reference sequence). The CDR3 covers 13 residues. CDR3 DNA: TGTGCCAGTAGTATAGTTGCGGCAGATACGCAGTATTTT. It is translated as CASSIVAADTQYF.

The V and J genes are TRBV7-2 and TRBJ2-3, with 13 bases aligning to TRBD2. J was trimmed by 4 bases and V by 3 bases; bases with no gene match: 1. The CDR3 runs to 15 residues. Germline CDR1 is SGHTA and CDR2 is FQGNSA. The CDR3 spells CASSLTSGGPDTQYF. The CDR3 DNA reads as TGTGCCAGCAGCTTGACTAGCGGGGGGCCAGATACGCAGTATTTT.

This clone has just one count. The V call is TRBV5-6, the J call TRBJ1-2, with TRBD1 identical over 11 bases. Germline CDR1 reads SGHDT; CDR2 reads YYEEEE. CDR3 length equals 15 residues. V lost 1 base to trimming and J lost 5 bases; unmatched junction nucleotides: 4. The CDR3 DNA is TGTGCCAGCAGCTTGCGGGACAGGGGGATTTATGGCTACACCTTC. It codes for CASSLRDRGIYGYTF.

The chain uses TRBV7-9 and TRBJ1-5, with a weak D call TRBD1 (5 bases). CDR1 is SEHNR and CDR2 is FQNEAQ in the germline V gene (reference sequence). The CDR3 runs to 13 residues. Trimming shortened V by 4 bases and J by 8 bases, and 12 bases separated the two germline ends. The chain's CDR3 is CASSSTGPEPQHF. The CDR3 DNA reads TGTGCCAGCAGCTCAACAGGCCCAGAGCCCCAGCATTTT.